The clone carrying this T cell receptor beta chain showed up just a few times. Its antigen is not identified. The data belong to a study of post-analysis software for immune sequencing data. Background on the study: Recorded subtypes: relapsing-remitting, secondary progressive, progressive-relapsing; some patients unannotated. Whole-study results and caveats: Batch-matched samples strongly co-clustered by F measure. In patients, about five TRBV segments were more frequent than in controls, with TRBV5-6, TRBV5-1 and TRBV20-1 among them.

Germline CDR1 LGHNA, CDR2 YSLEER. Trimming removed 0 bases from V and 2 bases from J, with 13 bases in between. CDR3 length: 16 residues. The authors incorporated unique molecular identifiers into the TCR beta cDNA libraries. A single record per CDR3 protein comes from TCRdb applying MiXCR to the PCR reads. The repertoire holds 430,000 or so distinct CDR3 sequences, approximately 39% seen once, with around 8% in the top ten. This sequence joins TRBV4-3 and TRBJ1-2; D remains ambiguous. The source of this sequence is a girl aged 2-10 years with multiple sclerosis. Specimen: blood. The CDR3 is CASSQDRVTKNYGYTF. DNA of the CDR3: TGCGCCAGCAGCCAAGATCGGGTGACAAAAAACTATGGCTACACCTTC.